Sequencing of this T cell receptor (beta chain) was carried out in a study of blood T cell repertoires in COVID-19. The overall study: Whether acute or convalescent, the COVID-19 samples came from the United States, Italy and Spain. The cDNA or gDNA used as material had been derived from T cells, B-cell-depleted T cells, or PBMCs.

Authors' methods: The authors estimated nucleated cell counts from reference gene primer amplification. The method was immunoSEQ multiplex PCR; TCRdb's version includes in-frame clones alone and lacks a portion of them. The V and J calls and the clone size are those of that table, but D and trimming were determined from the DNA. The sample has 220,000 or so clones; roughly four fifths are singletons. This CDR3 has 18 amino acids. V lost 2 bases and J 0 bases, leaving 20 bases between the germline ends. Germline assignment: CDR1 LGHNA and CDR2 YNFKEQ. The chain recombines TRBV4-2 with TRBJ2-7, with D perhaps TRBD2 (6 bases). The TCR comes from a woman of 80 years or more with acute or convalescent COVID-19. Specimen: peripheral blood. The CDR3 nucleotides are TGTGCCAGCAGCCAACCCCCTAGAACGGGGAGGAACTCCTACGAGCAGTACTTC. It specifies CASSQPPRTGRNSYEQYF.